A single sample is the source of the 22 T cell receptor beta chains below, sequenced in a study of identical twins. Each CDR3 protein gets one entry after TCRdb re-called the 5' RACE reads with MiXCR. The sample includes 1.5 million to 2 million distinct CDR3 sequences, around 33% seen only once; the top ten take more than 0.25%. Input material: cord blood. Receptor source: a newborn girl in good health.

This clonotype was seen a few times. V and J are TRBV27 and TRBJ1-2, with 7 nucleotides matching TRBD1. V dropped 3 bases and J dropped 8; count of bases not matched to a gene: 12. CDR1 and CDR2 (germline): MNHEY, SMNVEV (reference sequence). CDR3 size: 15 residues. CDR3 sequence: CASSLGTELLGGYTF. CDR3 sequence (DNA): TGTGCCAGCAGTTTGGGGACAGAGCTCTTAGGGGGCTACACCTTC.

This clonotype was detected only a few times. The rearrangement uses TRBV24-1 and TRBJ2-1, with 12 bases identical to TRBD2. Germline-derived CDR1 and CDR2 are KGHDR and SFDVKD. After removal of 4 bases from V and 0 bases from J, the junction contained 9 bases not matched to a gene. The CDR3 length is 19 residues. The CDR3 DNA is TGTGCCACCAGTGAACCGGGACAGACTAGCGGGAGCTCCTACAATGAGCAGTTCTTC. Protein sequence: CATSEPGQTSGSSYNEQFF.

This clonotype has only a few counts. The chain joins TRBV3-1 to TRBJ2-1; 13 bases agree with TRBD2. Germline CDR1 LGHDT, CDR2 YNNKEL (reference sequence). This CDR3 has 16 residues. V was clipped by 6 bases and J by 8 bases; unmatched bases: 10. The CDR3 protein is CASSPSGTSGVYEQFF. The CDR3 DNA sequence: TGTGCCAGCAGTCCCTCCGGGACTAGCGGGGTGTATGAGCAGTTCTTC.

This clonotype occurred a few times. The CDR3 loop is CAIRQDRGNQPQHF. In DNA, the CDR3 is TGTGCCATCAGACAGGACAGGGGCAATCAGCCCCAGCATTTT. The chain uses TRBV10-3 and TRBJ1-5; 8 positions match TRBD1. CDR1 is ENHRY, CDR2 SYGVKD, per germline. The CDR3 has 14 residues. J lost 2 bases, V lost 6 bases, and 3 bases had no gene match.

This clonotype was observed a handful of times. This rearrangement joins TRBV12-3 or TRBV12-4 to TRBJ2-3; D uncertain. The V and J ends lost 5 bases and 0 bases respectively, with 12 bases between them. CDR3 length: 15 amino acids. CDR3 region: CASSRRKTSTDTQYF. CDR3 DNA: TGTGCCAGCAGTCGCCGTAAAACTAGCACAGATACGCAGTATTTT.

As to this clonotype: A junction boundary mismatches the germline segment, possibly from a read error. CDR3 protein: CASSLVTSGGHNGQFF. CDR3 coding DNA: TGTGCCAGCAGCTTAGTGACTAGCGGGGGTCACAATGGGCAGTTCTTC. The chain employs TRBV7-2 and TRBJ2-1; 12 bases align to TRBD2. From germline, CDR1 is SGHTA and CDR2 FQGNSA. The CDR3 has 16 residues.

The chain has TRBV27 and TRBJ2-7; the D gene is possibly TRBD1 (5 bases). The CDR3 runs to 18 residues. Per germline, CDR1 MNHEY and CDR2 SMNVEV (reference sequence). V lost 7 bases and J lost 0, with 25 bases in between. The CDR3 coding sequence is TGTGCCAGCACCTTATCCCCGTATTGGGGCTTGAGCTCCTACGAGCAGTACTTC. This sequence encodes CASTLSPYWGLSSYEQYF.

This clonotype was observed a few times. The rearrangement links TRBV18 to TRBJ2-1, with D hard to call. Trimming removed 0 bases at V and 8 bases at J, with 11 bases between. The germline V gene encodes CDR1 KGHSH and CDR2 LQKENI. CDR3 length equals 14 residues. CDR3 nucleotide sequence: TGTGCCAGCTCACCACCGAACCCAGACCATGAGCAGTTCTTC. Protein: CASSPPNPDHEQFF.

CDR3 in DNA: TGTGCCAGCAGCCAGTATGGCGCAGATACGCAGTATTTT. This sequence encodes CASSQYGADTQYF. The V call is TRBV4-2, the J call TRBJ2-3; D not certain. CDR1 LGHNA and CDR2 YNFKEQ come from the germline V gene. CDR3 length equals 13 residues. V lost 3 bases and J lost 4, with 8 bases in between.

This clonotype has ten or more counts. J is TRBJ1-4 and V is TRBV5-1; D possibly corresponds to TRBD1 (6 bases). Trimming took 4 bases from V and 6 from J, leaving 16 bases between them. The CDR3 sequence is 15 residues long. Germline CDR1 and CDR2: SGHRS and YFSETQ. The CDR3 nucleotides are TGCGCCAGCAGCCCTCACAGGGTAGCAGATGAAAAACTGTTTTTT. As protein: CASSPHRVADEKLFF.

This clonotype was counted many times. This sequence joins TRBV7-2 and TRBJ2-4; 8 bases match TRBD2. With 5 bases clipped from V and 0 bases from J, the junction kept 6 bases outside the gene matches. The CDR3 is 16 amino acids. Germline assignment: CDR1 SGHTA and CDR2 FQGNSA. The CDR3 spells CASSITSGVAKNIQYF. The CDR3 nucleotides read TGTGCCAGCAGCATCACTAGCGGTGTAGCCAAAAACATTCAGTACTTC.

In this sample, this clonotype turned up a few times. The chain carries TRBV24-1 and TRBJ2-1; D might be TRBD2 (6 bases). With 8 bases removed from V and 8 bases from J, the gap between germline ends came to 15 bases. CDR3 length: 13 amino acids. Per germline, CDR1 KGHDR and CDR2 SFDVKD. CDR3 region: CATNPPGGDEQFF. Written as DNA, the CDR3 is TGTGCCACCAATCCCCCCGGGGGAGATGAGCAGTTCTTC.

CDR3 in amino acids: CASNLGQGAGEQYF. The CDR3 nucleotides are TGTGCCAGCAACTTAGGGCAGGGGGCAGGGGAGCAGTACTTC. The chain is built from TRBV21-1 and TRBJ2-7; the table's D call, TRBD1, has no DNA check behind it. TRBV21-1 is recorded as a pseudogene. The CDR3 has 14 residues.

This clonotype was counted a few times. The gene calls are TRBV3-1 and TRBJ2-7; 8 positions match TRBD2. The CDR3 loop spans 15 amino acids. Germline-derived CDR1 and CDR2 are LGHDT and YNNKEL (reference sequence). The V and J ends lost 4 bases and 3 bases, in that order; junction bases with no gene match: 8. CDR3 residues: CASSPGQTSVYEQYF. In DNA form, the CDR3 reads TGTGCCAGCAGCCCCGGACAGACTAGCGTCTACGAGCAGTACTTC.

This clonotype was counted ten times or more. The chain has TRBV11-2 and TRBJ2-1; possibly TRBD2 for D (5 bases). V was clipped by 1 base and J by 0 bases, with 7 bases between them. Germline CDR1 is SGHAT and CDR2 is FQNNGV. The CDR3 is 15 amino acids. The CDR3 protein is CASSLGTHSYNEQFF. CDR3 bases: TGTGCCAGCAGCTTAGGGACTCACTCCTACAATGAGCAGTTCTTC.

The chain combines TRBV12-3 or TRBV12-4 with TRBJ2-3; D is possibly TRBD1 (6 bases). The length of the CDR3 is 14 residues. The ends were cut back, 5 bases at V and 5 bases at J, with 14 bases in the middle. CDR3 bases: TGTGCCAGCAGTCAGGGGAAAACAGGAGATACGCAGTATTTT. Protein: CASSQGKTGDTQYF.

This clonotype was picked up a small number of times. The gene calls are TRBV20-1 and TRBJ2-1; 12 nucleotides match TRBD2. The CDR3 runs 14 residues. Germline V gives CDR1 DFQATT, CDR2 SNEGSKA (reference sequence). The V gene end was trimmed by 6 bases and the J gene end by 6 bases; junction bases not matched to a gene: 6. This CDR3 reads CSAVSSGRANEQFF. The CDR3 nucleotides are TGCAGTGCCGTATCTAGCGGGAGGGCCAATGAGCAGTTCTTC.

The V call is TRBV20-1, the J call TRBJ1-5; D call uncertain. The CDR3 extends over 14 amino acids. CDR1 DFQATT and CDR2 SNEGSKA come from the germline V gene (reference sequence). The ends were cut back, 3 bases at V and 2 bases at J, with 11 bases in the middle. For the CDR3, the DNA is TGCAGTGCTAGGCCGACTCGGGGCAATCAGCCCCAGCATTTT. This gives the protein CSARPTRGNQPQHF.

This clonotype was recorded a few times. The J gene is TRBJ1-2, the V gene TRBV12-3 or TRBV12-4; tentatively, D is TRBD1 (6 bases). The V end was cut by 6 bases, the J end by 4 bases, with 12 bases between. The CDR3 has 13 residues. Written as DNA, the CDR3 is TGTGCCAGCAGCCAGACAGGCCCCTATGGCTACACCTTC. Translating gives CASSQTGPYGYTF.

This clonotype was detected ten times or more. The chain links TRBV5-1 to TRBJ2-7; TRBD2 is a possible D gene (5 bases). Trimming stripped 1 base from V and 4 bases from J, with 12 bases between. CDR1 and CDR2 from the germline V gene are SGHRS and YFSETQ. The CDR3 has 14 residues. CDR3 in amino acids: CASSLRDYSYEQYF. The DNA for the CDR3 is TGCGCCAGCAGCTTGCGCGACTACTCGTACGAGCAGTACTTC.

The rearrangement uses TRBV7-6 and TRBJ1-1, with 12 bases lining up with TRBD1. The germline V gene encodes CDR1 SGHVS and CDR2 FNYEAQ. There are 16 residues in the CDR3. The V segment lost 5 bases and the J segment 4 bases; nucleotides outside the gene matches: 8. The CDR3 protein is CASSVHRDRGRTEAFF. The CDR3 DNA is TGTGCCAGCAGCGTGCACCGGGACAGGGGGCGCACTGAAGCTTTCTTT.

This sequence joins TRBV28 and TRBJ2-1; 10 bases agree with TRBD1. This CDR3 region has 13 residues. Unmatched junction bases numbered 10, after V lost 11 bases and J lost 9 bases. CDR1 is MDHEN and CDR2 is SYDVKM in the germline V gene. CDR3 sequence reads: CAASGTGDSEQFF. CDR3 in DNA: TGTGCCGCATCCGGGACAGGGGACAGTGAGCAGTTCTTC.